A single sample is the source of the 27 T cell receptor beta chains below, sequenced in a study of human T cells and chemical hapten exposure. TCRdb used MiXCR to reprocess the RACE reads, holding one entry per CDR3 protein. Of about 350,000 distinct CDR3 sequences listed, around 6% are singletons. The sample's time point: patch test 2, 6 weeks after DPC sensitization. Sample treatment: therapeutic diphenylcyclopropenone sensitization with weekly scalp DPC. The material sequenced was whole blood, taken in connection with sensitization to the hapten diphenylcyclopropenone (DPC). These receptors were obtained from a young woman with alopecia areata. Some clones in this sample may be carry-over from other donors' samples.

V gene TRBV21-1 combines with J gene TRBJ2-7; the table's D call, TRBD1, was not checked against the DNA. TRBV21-1 is deemed a pseudogene. CDR3 size: 14 residues. The CDR3 is CASLRGPPAHEQYF. The DNA for the CDR3 is TGTGCCAGCCTCAGGGGGCCACCGGCCCACGAGCAGTACTTC.

This clonotype occurred a few times. The V and J genes are TRBV7-2 and TRBJ2-5; no firm D call. This CDR3 spans 13 amino acids. Deletions cut 2 bases from V and 6 bases from J, with 10 bases between. Germline V gene sequence: CDR1 SGHTA, CDR2 FQGNSA. CDR3 sequence (DNA): TGTGCCAGCAGCTTAAACATGCCCAAGACCCAGTACTTC. Encoded protein: CASSLNMPKTQYF.

This clonotype has only a few counts. The chain has TRBV6-2 or TRBV6-3 and TRBJ2-4; possible D gene TRBD2, 6 bases. V lost 5 bases and J 7 bases, leaving 18 bases between the germline ends. In germline, CDR1 is MNHEY, CDR2 SVGEGT. The CDR3 has 15 amino acids. CDR3 amino acids: CASSATGSRRNIQYF. CDR3 in DNA: TGTGCCAGCAGTGCAACCGGGAGTCGGAGGAACATTCAGTACTTC.

This clonotype was detected a few times. V gene TRBV2 combines with J gene TRBJ1-4; no reliable D call. Germline V CDR1 and CDR2: SNHLY, FYNNEI. The V end was cut by 5 bases, the J end by 4 bases, with 14 bases between. The CDR3 consists of 15 residues. The CDR3: CASSIRRMINEKLFF. The DNA of the CDR3 is TGTGCCAGCAGTATTCGACGGATGATTAATGAAAAACTGTTTTTT.

The sample holds many counts of this clonotype. This rearrangement joins TRBV9 to TRBJ1-1; unclear D gene. V lost 2 bases to trimming and J lost 0 bases, with 8 bases between them. Germline V CDR1 and CDR2: SGDLS, YYNGEE. The CDR3 contains 14 residues. CDR3: CASSVQTMNTEAFF. The CDR3 nucleotides are TGTGCCAGCAGCGTCCAAACCATGAACACTGAAGCTTTCTTT.

This clonotype has only a few counts. This rearrangement joins TRBV12-3 or TRBV12-4 to TRBJ2-3, with no clear D. Trimming cost V 3 bases and J 2 bases, with 9 bases left between them. This CDR3 has 14 residues. CDR3 sequence: CASSFGSYTDTQYF. The CDR3 nucleotides are TGTGCCAGCAGTTTTGGGTCCTACACAGATACGCAGTATTTT.

This clonotype occurred a few times. The gene calls are TRBV3-1 and TRBJ1-6; D may be TRBD1 (5 bases). V lost 0 bases, J lost 5 bases, and 8 bases lay in between. From germline, CDR1 is LGHDT and CDR2 YNNKEL (reference sequence). This CDR3 comprises 15 residues. The CDR3 reads CASSQEEGNNSPLHF. In DNA, the CDR3 is TGTGCCAGCAGCCAAGAGGAGGGGAATAATTCACCCCTCCACTTT.

This clonotype was seen a few times. V usage is TRBV9 and J usage is TRBJ2-7; D is ambiguous. V was cut by 4 bases and J by 3 bases, with 17 bases left in between. The CDR3 length is 15 residues. CDR1 and CDR2 from the germline V gene are SGDLS and YYNGEE. Here the CDR3 DNA reads TGTGCCAGCAGCCCTAGGGTTGGGGATGACTACGAGCAGTACTTC. Protein sequence: CASSPRVGDDYEQYF.

This clonotype was seen a few times. The chain combines TRBV28 with TRBJ2-3, with 8 bases matching TRBD2. The junction had 5 bases not matched to a gene; V was cut back by 2 bases and J by 1 base. The V gene's germline CDR1 is MDHEN and CDR2 SYDVKM. The CDR3 is 16 residues long. CDR3 sequence (DNA): TGTGCCAGCAGTTTAATTACAGCGGGGGGCACAGATACGCAGTATTTT. It translates to CASSLITAGGTDTQYF.

The CDR3 sequence is CASSNSAGREADTQYF. The DNA for the CDR3 is TGTGCCAGCAGCAACTCAGCGGGGAGAGAGGCAGATACGCAGTATTTT. The chain has TRBV5-6 and TRBJ2-3; 7 nucleotides match TRBD2. Trimming removed 4 bases from V and 4 bases from J; junction bases left unmatched: 12. The CDR3 is 16 amino acids. Germline CDR1 is SGHDT and CDR2 is YYEEEE. Supplemented by reference TRBV5-6 and TRBJ2-3, the full variable domain reads DAGVTQSPTHLIKTRGQQVTLRCSPKSGHDTVSWYQQALGQGPQFIFQYYEEEERQRGNFPDRFSGHQFPNYSSELNVNALLLGDSALYLCASSNSAGREADTQYFGPGTRLTVL.

This clonotype was counted a few times. The genes are TRBV12-3 or TRBV12-4 and TRBJ2-7; D gene uncertain. The CDR3 is 11 amino acids. Trimming removed 1 base at V and 9 bases at J, with 7 bases between. CDR3 in DNA: TGTGCCAGCAGTTTAGGGGCTGGGCAGTACTTC. Translated, it gives CASSLGAGQYF.

Only a few counts were recorded for this clonotype. The chain joins TRBV7-6 to TRBJ2-1, with D hard to call. CDR1 SGHVS and CDR2 FNYEAQ come from the germline V gene. CDR3 length equals 12 residues. With 4 bases removed from V and 5 bases from J, the gap between germline ends came to 6 bases. CDR3 nucleotide sequence: TGTGCCAGCAGCTCCATAGACAATGAGCAGTTCTTC. Translating gives CASSSIDNEQFF.

This clonotype was picked up many times. The rearrangement joins TRBV18 to TRBJ1-3; D gene uncertain. The V and J ends lost 3 bases and 4 bases respectively, with 10 bases between them. Germline CDR1 is KGHSH and CDR2 is LQKENI. The length of the CDR3 is 14 residues. As DNA, the CDR3 is TGTGCCAGCTCACCCCCCGGCCAGGGAAACACCATATATTTT. Translating it yields CASSPPGQGNTIYF.

The chain recombines TRBV6-6 with TRBJ2-7; 14 nucleotides agree with TRBD2. The CDR3 loop spans 16 amino acids. The V segment lost 7 bases and the J segment 3 bases; nucleotides outside the gene matches: 8. Germline loops: CDR1 MNHNY, CDR2 SVGAGI (reference sequence). The chain's CDR3 is CASKYRGLAGDYEQYF. In DNA, the CDR3 is TGTGCCAGCAAGTACAGGGGACTAGCGGGAGACTACGAGCAGTACTTC.

In this sample, this clonotype turned up once. The chain links TRBV5-6 to TRBJ2-2; 8 bases map to TRBD2. The J segment lost 3 bases and the V segment lost 5 bases, leaving 9 bases of the junction unmatched. The V gene's germline CDR1 is SGHDT and CDR2 YYEEEE. This CDR3 has 16 amino acids. The CDR3: CASRSWRGAHTGELFF. CDR3 nucleotide sequence: TGTGCCAGCAGGTCGTGGCGGGGGGCCCACACCGGGGAGCTGTTTTTT.

This clonotype was recorded a few times. This chain connects TRBV15 to TRBJ2-3; the D gene is possibly TRBD2 (7 bases). V dropped 0 bases and J dropped 2 bases, with 18 bases sitting between them. The CDR3 runs to 18 residues. Looked up from germline, CDR1 is LNHNV and CDR2 is YYDKDF (reference sequence). As DNA, the CDR3 is TGTGCCACCAGCAGAGAACGGTCCGGGGGGCCTATCACAGATACGCAGTATTTT. This gives the protein CATSRERSGGPITDTQYF.

This clonotype was observed many times. The gene calls are TRBV6-5 and TRBJ2-5; D is possibly TRBD2 (6 bases). Trimming removed 6 bases from V and 3 bases from J, with 14 bases in between. The CDR3 covers 14 residues. Germline lookup yields CDR1 MNHEY and CDR2 SVGAGI. The CDR3 DNA sequence: TGTGCCAGCAGCGCGTCCGGGGGAAAAGAGACCCAGTACTTC. Amino acid sequence: CASSASGGKETQYF.

This clonotype was observed at least ten times. The chain has TRBV28 and TRBJ1-2; no clear D gene. The V gene's germline CDR1 is MDHEN and CDR2 SYDVKM. This CDR3 is 13 amino acids long. Trimming pared 6 bases from V and 5 bases from J, leaving 13 bases between. The CDR3 is CASSPPPPYGYTF. The CDR3 DNA reads as TGTGCCAGCAGCCCGCCCCCGCCGTATGGCTACACCTTC.

The table lists this clonotype with a few counts. The chain links TRBV2 to TRBJ1-2; D remains ambiguous. The CDR3 is made up of 13 amino acids. V gave up 5 bases and J gave up 5 bases, with 12 bases separating them. Germline values: CDR1 SNHLY, CDR2 FYNNEI. CDR3 protein: CASSNPQKYGYTF. The CDR3 DNA reads TGTGCCAGCAGTAATCCCCAGAAGTATGGCTACACCTTC. Drawing the rest from reference TRBV2 and TRBJ1-2, the complete variable domain is EPEVTQTPSHQVTQMGQEVILRCVPISNHLYFYWYRQILGQKVEFLVSFYNNEISEKSEIFDDQFSVERPDGSNFTLKIRSTKLEDSAMYFCASSNPQKYGYTFGSGTRLTVV.

This clonotype was recorded at least ten times. The V call is TRBV6-6, the J call TRBJ1-1; D call uncertain. Trimming stripped 2 bases from V and 3 bases from J, with 13 bases between. This CDR3 spans 15 amino acids. Germline V gene lookup returns CDR1 MNHNY and CDR2 SVGAGI (reference sequence). CDR3 DNA: TGTGCCAGCAGTTACGATGGAGGCTTCGACACTGAAGCTTTCTTT. It yields the protein CASSYDGGFDTEAFF.

In its sample, this clonotype was seen a few times. The rearrangement joins TRBV28 to TRBJ2-7; D is unclear. The ends were cut back, 9 bases at V and 2 bases at J, with 11 bases in the middle. CDR1 and CDR2 from the germline V gene are MDHEN and SYDVKM. This CDR3 is 12 amino acids long. CDR3 loop: CASSTSTYEQYF. CDR3 bases: TGTGCCAGTTCTACATCCACCTACGAGCAGTACTTC.

By frequency in the sample, this clonotype is medium-sized. This rearrangement joins TRBV28 to TRBJ2-1; D possibly corresponds to TRBD1 (5 bases). CDR1 is MDHEN and CDR2 is SYDVKM in the germline V gene. Trimming left V 2 bases short and J 8 bases short, with 7 bases between. The CDR3 consists of 12 residues. CDR3 sequence reads: CASSLIGDEQFF. The DNA for the CDR3 is TGTGCCAGCAGTTTAATAGGGGATGAGCAGTTCTTC. The full variable domain, in which reference TRBV28 and TRBJ2-1 provide the parts outside the CDR3, is DVKVTQSSRYLVKRTGEKVFLECVQDMDHENMFWYRQDPGLGLRLIYFSYDVKMKEKGDIPEGYSVSREKKERFSLILESASTNQTSMYLCASSLIGDEQFFGPGTRLTVL.

This clonotype was seen at least ten times. The chain carries TRBV9 and TRBJ1-6; D possibly corresponds to TRBD1 (6 bases). The germline V gene has CDR1 SGDLS and CDR2 YYNGEE. V was cut by 3 bases and J by 5 bases, with 15 bases left in between. The CDR3 is 16 residues long. The DNA for the CDR3 is TGTGCCAGCAGCGAGAGGGGGACATCGAATAATTCACCCCTCCACTTT. Protein sequence: CASSERGTSNNSPLHF.

This clonotype was observed a few times. This chain connects TRBV20-1 to TRBJ2-5; D call uncertain. V was clipped by 2 bases and J by 2 bases, with 3 bases between them. The germline V gene has CDR1 DFQATT and CDR2 SNEGSKA (reference sequence). The CDR3 contains 11 residues. CDR3 in DNA: TGCAGTGCTAGACGACAAGAGACCCAGTACTTC. Its protein is CSARRQETQYF.

The rearrangement joins TRBV24-1 to TRBJ2-1, with 11 bases lining up with TRBD2. V lost 3 bases, J lost 5 bases, and 2 bases stayed unmatched. CDR3 length: 15 residues. Germline V gives CDR1 KGHDR, CDR2 SFDVKD. The CDR3 sequence is CATSDPLAGDNEQFF. The CDR3 DNA sequence: TGTGCCACCAGTGATCCACTAGCGGGGGACAATGAGCAGTTCTTC.

The chain combines TRBV6-6 with TRBJ1-4, with TRBD1 matching over 8 bases. J gave up 4 bases and V 6 bases, and 4 bases lay outside the gene matches. The CDR3 runs 14 residues. CDR1 MNHNY and CDR2 SVGAGI come from the germline V gene (reference sequence). The CDR3 here is CASRLDRGNEKLFF. As DNA, the CDR3 is TGTGCCAGCAGACTAGACAGGGGTAATGAAAAACTGTTTTTT.

In this sample, this clonotype turned up a few times. The rearrangement uses TRBV6-2 or TRBV6-3 and TRBJ2-1; 11 bases map to TRBD2. Germline loops: CDR1 MNHEY, CDR2 SVGEGT. The length of the CDR3 is 14 residues. Trimming cost V 8 bases and J 4 bases; bases outside gene matches: 4. The CDR3 sequence: CASSGLAVYNEQFF. As DNA, the CDR3 is TGTGCCAGCTCGGGACTAGCGGTTTACAATGAGCAGTTCTTC.